One sample yielded the 8 T cell receptor beta chains listed below, sequenced in a study of tumor and adjacent non-tumor tissue in lung cancer. A modified ARM-PCR protocol with three rounds of nested PCR amplified TCRbeta. TCRdb called the multiplex PCR reads again in MiXCR, with one record for every CDR3 protein. The repertoire holds over 100,000 distinct CDR3 sequences, with roughly 80% as singletons. RNA was extracted from bulk tissue without any cell sorting. The specimen sequenced was lung tumor tissue. All receptors come from a woman in her sixties with non-small cell lung cancer.

This clonotype was seen many times. The rearrangement joins TRBV20-1 to TRBJ2-7; D call uncertain. The CDR3 loop spans 11 amino acids. The germline V gene encodes CDR1 DFQATT and CDR2 SNEGSKA (reference sequence). The V and J ends lost 3 bases and 3 bases respectively, with 6 bases between them. This CDR3 reads CSARADYEQYF. CDR3 sequence (DNA): TGCAGTGCTAGGGCGGACTACGAGCAGTACTTC.

Regarding this clonotype: Germline is not matched at one junction end, which may reflect a read error. This rearrangement joins TRBV10-3 to TRBJ1-1, with D unclear. Germline V CDR1 and CDR2: ENHRY, SYGVKD. The CDR3 covers 11 residues. The CDR3 coding sequence is TGTGCCGTCATGGGTAACACTGAGGCTTTCTTT. Protein: CAVMGNTEAFF.

About this clonotype: A much larger clone differs by one base, so this may be a read error. J is TRBJ2-7 and V is TRBV6-5, with 10 nucleotides matching TRBD1. The CDR3 runs 17 residues. Germline V CDR1 and CDR2: MNHEY, SVGAGI. CDR3 protein: CPSSFSSGTGVRYEQYF. CDR3 DNA: TGTCCCAGCAGTTTTAGCTCCGGGACAGGGGTGCGCTACGAGCAGTACTTC.

About this clonotype: A read error may produce the germline difference seen at one junction end. The chain has TRBV11-1 and TRBJ1-1; no clear D gene. Germline V gene sequence: CDR1 SGHAT, CDR2 FQDESV (reference sequence). CDR3 length: 13 residues. CDR3 sequence: CASSTNFGDEAIF. DNA of the CDR3: TGTGCCAGCAGCACTAACTTCGGTGATGAAGCTATCTTT.

The rearrangement links TRBV6-6 to TRBJ1-2; 8 bases map to TRBD1. The CDR3 is 13 amino acids. V dropped 7 bases and J dropped 9; count of bases not matched to a gene: 10. Germline V gives CDR1 MNHNY, CDR2 SVGAGI (reference sequence). The CDR3 bases are TGTGCCAGCACCGGACAGGGCGAATATAGCTACACCTTC. This encodes CASTGQGEYSYTF.

This clonotype was seen repeatedly, ten times or more. V is TRBV20-1 and J is TRBJ2-3; D not resolved. CDR3 length equals 14 residues. Germline V gene sequence: CDR1 DFQATT, CDR2 SNEGSKA (reference sequence). The ends were cut back, 6 bases at V and 0 bases at J, with 13 bases in the middle. CDR3 sequence reads: CSARLPLSTDTQYF. CDR3 DNA: TGCAGTGCACGTCTTCCTCTTAGCACAGATACGCAGTATTTT.

This clonotype has only a few counts. The rearrangement links TRBV11-3 to TRBJ2-1, with 8 nucleotides matching TRBD2. Looked up from germline, CDR1 is SGHNT and CDR2 is YENEEA. V shed 9 bases and J 5 bases; nucleotides not matched to a gene: 18. The CDR3 sequence is 17 residues long. CDR3 sequence (DNA): TGTGCCAGTAACTTAGACTTGACCAGCGGGAGCCACAATGAGCAGTTCTTC. This gives the protein CASNLDLTSGSHNEQFF.

In the case of this clonotype: It may be a read error: a sequence one base away is much more abundant. The chain employs TRBV28 and TRBJ2-6, with D possibly being TRBD2 (5 bases). Germline CDR1 is MDHEN and CDR2 is SYDVKM. Trimming shortened V by 5 bases and J by 1 base, and 9 bases separated the two germline ends. The CDR3 length is 15 residues. This CDR3 reads CASSLGGSGANVLTF. The CDR3 coding sequence is TGTGCCAGCAGTCTCGGAGGTTCTGGGGCCAACGTCCTGACTTTC.